This TCR beta chain stems from a study of response to subunit inactivated influenza vaccine (dated by TCRdb to about 2018). Broadly, across the study: Deep quantitative T cell receptor repertoire profiling was used in the study to track responses to a trivalent subunit inactivated influenza vaccine.

Here V drops 4 bases and J drops 2 bases, and the junction holds 10 bases not matched to any gene. The CDR3 has 18 amino acids, counting the end cysteine and phenylalanine. The entry retains the CDR3 DNA only, 54 bases that are in frame from base 1. The germline V gene specifies MNHEY as CDR1 and SVGEGT as CDR2. In the case of this clonotype: Its recognized antigen is unknown. It has no much larger one-base neighbor in the sample; base qualities were not kept.

The library was made by RT-PCR. Sequenced using an Illumina HiSeq 2500. In TCRdb, the public reads were trimmed at Q25 with fastp and aligned with MiXCR, with productive beta chains retained. Each entry is one CDR3 protein sequence, shown with its most common DNA and genes. The sample contains around 790,000 distinct CDR3 sequences, around 21% of them found a single time. 10% of the sample goes to the ten largest clones. General findings and caveats noted by the study authors: The authors suggested that each seasonal influenza vaccination may recruit only a limited number of new T cells.

The sequence is built from TRBV6-2 or TRBV6-3 and TRBJ2-1; 11 middle bases align to TRBD2. The receptor comes from a man aged 45-65 years who received an inactivated influenza vaccine. Donor details come from another sample of the same person, matched by shared clones. The sample consisted of PBMCs from blood, taken 4 to 6 days after vaccination. CDR3 region: CASSFSGRAYPPYNEQFF. The DNA is as follows: TGTGCCAGCAGTTTTAGCGGGAGGGCCTATCCTCCCTACAATGAGCAGTTCTTC.